This paragraph covers one TCR beta chain sequence. What this receptor recognizes is not known. Base quality data are lacking; no much larger clone is found one base away. For sequencing of the TCRbeta CDR3 region, genomic DNA was extracted from the sorted cells. The immunoSEQ Assay was used for sequencing of TCRbeta CDR3 regions. Drawn from immuneACCESS, this table holds only the in-frame rearrangements with V and J called that TCRdb kept. Clones are partly lost; checked studies trace under half to an unresolved V gene and leave the rest unexplained. The sample profile shows roughly 65,000 clones; about 91% of them were found once. Of the sample, about 0.9% is held by the ten largest clones. The trial excluded patients who had a history of autoimmune disease or were on systemic immunosuppression. Peripheral blood for TCR sequencing was drawn from every dose cohort at baseline, at cycle 4 day 1 and at cycle 7 day 1. Samples came from an open-label, multicenter, first-in-human phase I dose-escalation trial of ivuxolimab. Adults with locally advanced or metastatic melanoma, renal cell, hepatocellular, or head and neck squamous cell carcinoma were enrolled in the trial. Before TCR sequencing, CD4+ T cells and CD8+ T cells were sorted from peripheral blood as separate populations.

CDR3 length: 14 amino acids, cysteine to phenylalanine. The entry retains the CDR3 DNA only, 42 bases that are in frame from base 1. CDR1 and CDR2 are drawn from the germline V gene (reference sequence): MNHNY, SVGAGI. At the junction V is shortened by 6 bases and J by 9 bases, with 15 bases in between. The record originates from a study of OX40 agonist ivuxolimab in advanced cancers. The study in broad terms: Ivuxolimab was a fully human IgG2 agonistic monoclonal antibody targeting the costimulatory receptor OX40 (CD134). Intravenous ivuxolimab was administered to patients every 2 weeks at six dose levels: 0.01, 0.1, 0.3, 1.5, 3 and 10 mg/kg. Among the roughly 52 dose-escalation patients, 19 had hepatocellular carcinoma, roughly 15 melanoma, 9 renal cell carcinoma and 9 head and neck cancer. A male proportion of 70% to 90% and a mean age of 60 years, ranging from roughly 23 to 90, were recorded for the dose-escalation cohort. Patients were allowed to have had prior anti-PD-1, anti-PD-L1 or anti-CTLA-4 therapy, and around 41% of the dose-escalation patients had previously received checkpoint inhibitors. Three dose-escalation patients achieved partial responses, one with hepatocellular carcinoma and two with cutaneous melanoma. The purpose of peripheral TCRbeta sequencing was to test whether ivuxolimab changed TCR sequence diversity and led to clonal T-cell expansion. The monotherapy dose-escalation portion (N ≈ 56 patients) of the phase I ivuxolimab trial is reported in the paper.

Results the study describes overall, beyond this receptor: The antigen specificity of the peripheral T cells that underwent clonal expansion was not determined. Clonal expansion of both CD4+ and CD8+ blood T cells was observed from baseline to week 6 at doses 0.1 to 3.0 mg/kg. Low levels of normalized T-cell clonal expansion were also seen in some nonresponding patients. In partial responders in the 0.1-3.0 mg/kg groups, normalized peripheral clonal expansion was found to be among the lowest, especially among CD8+ T cells. On average, CD8+ T cells showed more expanded clones than CD4+ T cells after ivuxolimab.

The TCR was taken from an adult with an advanced solid tumor such as melanoma, head and neck, liver or kidney cancer. The sequence is built from TRBV6-6 and TRBJ1-6, and TRBD1 may be the D gene, going by 6 matching bases. The sample here was CD4+ or CD8+ T cells sorted from blood, taken in a trial of the OX40 agonist ivuxolimab. For the CDR3, the sequence is CASRFTGSGSPLHF. Read as DNA, the sequence is TGTGCCAGCAGATTTACAGGGTCCGGTTCACCCCTCCACTTT.